This T cell receptor beta chain came from a study of a mutant IDH1 vaccine in newly diagnosed glioma. Whole-study context: Vaccination started 4-6 weeks after radiotherapy alone, or with temozolomide cycles.

Per the germline V gene, CDR1 is ENHRY and CDR2 is SYGVKD. V shed 7 bases and J shed 6 bases, with 15 bases lying between them. This CDR3 is 13 amino acids long. This clone was picked up a small number of times. The antigen is undetermined. Only in-frame clones appear in the TCRdb table, and some are missing; sequencing was by immunoSEQ multiplex PCR. The repertoire holds approximately 81,000 clones, with 75% to 85% as singletons. Time point here: week 23, last vaccination. In every dose of vaccine, 300 ug of mutant IDH1 20-mer peptide was given alongside topical imiquimod. Sample: PBMCs, taken from a glioma patient whose treatment included an IDH1 peptide vaccine. V and J are TRBV10-3 and TRBJ1-1; the D is unclear. The sequence was collected from a man younger than 40 with glioma. Some clones in this sample may be carry-over from other donors' samples. The CDR3 nucleotides are TGTGCCATCAACGAGCCGGAGAGGGCTGAAGCTTTCTTT. It translates to CAINEPERAEAFF.